These T cell receptor beta chains were read from a single sample in a study of siplizumab effects on memory and regulatory T cells. Profiling relied on immunoSEQ multiplex PCR, and the TCRdb table lists in-frame clones only, not all of them. The sample consists of 90,000 to 110,000 clones, 90% to 95% of them appearing once. The source material was Tregs sorted from blood. The origin of the receptors is a human donor in good health. CDR3s include the opening cysteine and the closing phenylalanine or tryptophan. A D gene is named only where the DNA matches it firmly. Only some rows state a clone size, as once, few, many or a class for expanded clones.

D: TRBD1
V: TRBV11-1
J: TRBJ1-2
size: -
CDR3: CASSPDRNYGYTF
DNA: TGTGCCAGCAGCCCGGACAGGAACTATGGCTACACCTTC

D: TRBD2
V: TRBV5-4
J: TRBJ2-5
size: -
CDR3: CASSLTSGQETQYF
DNA: TGTGCCAGCAGCCTGACTAGCGGCCAAGAGACCCAGTACTTC

D: TRBD1
V: TRBV6-6
J: TRBJ1-2
size: -
CDR3: CASSRQGAVYGYTF
DNA: TGTGCCAGCAGTCGACAGGGGGCAGTATATGGCTACACCTTC

D: -
V: TRBV7-9
J: TRBJ1-1
size: -
CDR3: CASSTRTVNTEAFF
DNA: TGTGCCAGCAGCACCCGGACGGTGAACACTGAAGCTTTCTTT

D: -
V: TRBV18
J: TRBJ2-7
size: -
CDR3: CATAAGTSYEQYF
DNA: TGTGCCACCGCAGCCGGGACTTCCTACGAGCAGTACTTC

D: TRBD1
V: TRBV6-1
J: TRBJ2-1
size: -
CDR3: CASSVTDRGRPYNEQFF
DNA: TGTGCCAGCAGTGTAACGGACAGGGGGCGACCCTACAATGAGCAGTTCTTC

D: -
V: TRBV9
J: TRBJ1-4
size: -
CDR3: CASSEQTAPYEKLFF
DNA: TGTGCCAGCAGCGAACAGACGGCTCCATATGAAAAACTGTTTTTT

D: TRBD2
V: TRBV5-1
J: TRBJ2-1
size: -
CDR3: CASSVLAGGNNEQFF
DNA: TGCGCCAGCAGCGTACTAGCGGGAGGTAACAATGAGCAGTTCTTC

D: TRBD1
V: TRBV4-1
J: TRBJ2-7
size: -
CDR3: CASSQDSPRGFYEQYF
DNA: TGCGCCAGCAGCCAAGATTCTCCCAGGGGGTTCTACGAGCAGTACTTC

D: -
V: TRBV10-2
J: TRBJ2-3
size: -
CDR3: CASSVLELGLKALRDMAQYF
DNA: TGCGCCAGCAGTGTTTTAGAGCTGGGGCTAAAGGCCCTTAGAGATATGGCGCAGTATTTT

D: TRBD1
V: TRBV19
J: TRBJ1-5
size: -
CDR3: CASADRGRWQPQHF
DNA: TGTGCCAGTGCCGACAGGGGGCGGTGGCAGCCCCAGCATTTT

D: -
V: TRBV19
J: TRBJ1-2
size: -
CDR3: CASRALGPTERYGYTF
DNA: TGTGCCAGTAGGGCGCTCGGCCCGACGGAGCGCTATGGCTACACCTTC

D: -
V: TRBV5-6
J: TRBJ2-5
size: -
CDR3: CASSLGLFQETQYF
DNA: TGTGCCAGCAGCTTGGGACTATTTCAAGAGACCCAGTACTTC

D: -
V: TRBV7-8
J: TRBJ2-3
size: -
CDR3: CASSPAKADTQYF
DNA: TGTGCCAGCAGCCCAGCAAAAGCCGATACGCAGTATTTT

D: -
V: TRBV28
J: TRBJ2-7
size: -
CDR3: CASSLGPRSYEQYF
DNA: TGTGCCAGCAGTCTAGGCCCCCGGTCCTACGAGCAGTACTTC

D: -
V: TRBV7-9
J: TRBJ2-3
size: -
CDR3: CASSPGGDTQYF
DNA: TGTGCCAGCAGCCCGGGTGGCGATACGCAGTATTTT

D: -
V: TRBV19
J: TRBJ1-2
size: -
CDR3: CASKEDYGYTF
DNA: TGTGCCAGTAAGGAGGACTATGGCTACACCTTC

D: -
V: TRBV6-5
J: TRBJ1-2
size: -
CDR3: CASSLTGLGGYTF
DNA: TGTGCCAGCAGCCTAACAGGGTTGGGAGGCTACACCTTC

D: TRBD1
V: TRBV5-1
J: TRBJ2-7
size: -
CDR3: CASSLFGQEEYEQYF
DNA: TGCGCCAGCAGCTTGTTTGGACAGGAAGAATACGAGCAGTACTTC

D: -
V: TRBV2
J: TRBJ1-2
size: -
CDR3: CASSGGTYGYTF
DNA: TGTGCCAGCAGTGGAGGGACATATGGCTACACCTTC

D: -
V: TRBV2
J: TRBJ2-3
size: once
CDR3: CASSESGYTQYF
DNA: TGTGCCAGCAGTGAGAGCGGGTATACGCAGTATTTT

D: -
V: TRBV6-5
J: TRBJ1-1
size: -
CDR3: CASSYSGALNTEAFF
DNA: TGTGCCAGCAGTTACTCTGGGGCATTGAACACTGAAGCTTTCTTT

D: -
V: TRBV7-2
J: TRBJ2-7
size: -
CDR3: CASSLYWDIAYF
DNA: TGTGCCAGCAGCTTATACTGGGACATCGCCTACTTC

D: -
V: TRBV19
J: TRBJ1-6
size: -
CDR3: CASSIGPGPGNSPLHF
DNA: TGTGCCAGTAGTATAGGGCCAGGGCCTGGAAATTCACCCCTCCACTTT

D: -
V: TRBV5-1
J: TRBJ1-2
size: -
CDR3: CASTKGMDYGYTF
DNA: TGCGCCAGCACAAAAGGGATGGACTATGGCTACACCTTC

D: -
V: TRBV5-5
J: TRBJ2-7
size: -
CDR3: CASSLTIGTVIDYEQYF
DNA: TGTGCCAGCAGCCTAACGATAGGAACAGTTATCGACTACGAGCAGTACTTC